These T cell receptor beta chains were read from a single sample in a study of cytomegalovirus exposure and HLA in healthy donors. Sequenced by immunoSEQ multiplex PCR; TCRdb stores in-frame clones only, minus some. This sample's clone table lists about 99,000 clones. Input material: PBMCs. Receptors originate from a man between 35 and 55 years old in good health and CMV-seronegative. Each CDR3 is given with its conserved first and last residue. A D gene is named only where the DNA matches it firmly.

NA | TRBJ2-1 | TRBV4-3 | CASSQVGGRGSNEQFF | TGCGCCAGCAGCCAAGTGGGGGGCAGGGGGTCCAATGAGCAGTTCTTC
TRBD2 | TRBJ2-7 | TRBV10-1 | CASSPSSGTPLF | TGCGCCAGCAGTCCATCTAGCGGGACTCCTCTGTTT
NA | TRBJ2-7 | TRBV30 | CAWSVRGNEQYF | TGTGCCTGGAGTGTACGAGGGAACGAGCAGTACTTC
NA | TRBJ2-3 | TRBV7-7 | CASSLGGNANTDTQYF | TGTGCCAGCAGCTTAGGCGGAAACGCCAACACAGATACGCAGTATTTT
TRBD1 | TRBJ1-4 | TRBV9 | CASSVGGQGAHEKLFF | TGTGCCAGCAGCGTAGGGGGACAGGGGGCGCACGAAAAACTGTTTTTT
NA | TRBJ2-5 | TRBV30 | CAWSVGASETQYF | TGTGCCTGGAGTGTAGGGGCCTCGGAGACCCAGTACTTC
NA | TRBJ2-7 | TRBV5-6 | CASSPGIHEQYF | TGTGCCAGCAGCCCGGGGATCCACGAGCAGTACTTC
NA | TRBJ2-7 | TRBV15 | CATSRDRYEQYF | TGTGCCACCAGCAGAGATAGATACGAGCAGTACTTC
TRBD2 | TRBJ2-1 | TRBV5-4 | CASSLEAGTLNEQFF | TGTGCCAGCAGCTTGGAAGCGGGAACTCTCAATGAGCAGTTCTTC
NA | TRBJ2-7 | TRBV11-2 | CASSLARLSYEQYF | TGTGCCAGCAGCTTAGCCAGGCTGTCCTACGAGCAGTACTTC